This T cell receptor beta chain comes out of a study of blood T cell repertoires in COVID-19. How the authors handled the data: Estimates of nucleated cell counts were drawn from the amplification of reference gene primers. Sequencing used immunoSEQ multiplex PCR; TCRdb keeps in-frame clones, though not all of them. D and trimming come from the DNA, and the V and J calls and clone size come from that table. The sample records 450,000 or so clones, roughly 90% being singletons. Enrolled during active infection, Seattle patients were then followed longitudinally. The sequenced sample consisted of peripheral blood. The sequence was obtained from a man between 18 and 29 years old with COVID-19, enrolled during active disease.

The CDR3 DNA sequence: TGTGCCAGTAGTCTTAGCGGGATAGCGCTCAATGAGCAGTTCTTC. Translated: CASSLSGIALNEQFF. V gene TRBV19 combines with J gene TRBJ2-1; the match to TRBD2 covers 8 bases. There are 15 residues in the CDR3. The germline CDR1 and CDR2 sequences are LNHDA and SQIVND (reference sequence). Germline trimming cut 5 bases from V and 6 bases from J; bases unmatched to any gene: 9. The complete variable domain, with remaining parts taken from reference TRBV19 and TRBJ2-1, reads DGGITQSPKYLFRKEGQNVTLSCEQNLNHDAMYWYRQDPGQGLRLIYYSQIVNDFQKGDIAEGYSVSREKKESFPLTVTSAQKNPTAFYLCASSLSGIALNEQFFGPGTRLTVL.